The rows below give T cell receptor beta chains drawn from one sample of a study of Ad26.COV2.S vaccination and SARS-CoV-2 variants. Repertoires were generated with immunoSEQ multiplex PCR, while TCRdb's copy carries only in-frame clones and drops some. The repertoire holds roughly 350,000 clones, with approximately 86% as singletons. The source was peripheral blood, collected in a trial of Ad26.COV2.S vaccine versus placebo. The receptor source for this set is a person between 18 and 65 years old who received the Ad26.COV2.S COVID-19 vaccine or a placebo. The CDR3 runs from the conserved cysteine through the conserved F or W. D genes are given only for firm matches. Clone size is shown for a subset of rows, as once, few, many or a class of expanded clone.

>TRBJ2-7|TRBD1|.|TRBV5-1
TGCGCCAGCAGACAGGGGTTTCCTATCTACGAGCAGTACTTC
CASRQGFPIYEQYF
>TRBJ1-5|.|.|TRBV4-1
TGCGCCAGCAGCCAAGATTACAGGTCGCTGTGGGGGGGCAATCAGCCCCAGCATTTT
CASSQDYRSLWGGNQPQHF
>TRBJ1-2|.|.|TRBV4-3
TGCGCCAGCAGCCAAGGCCGGGCGAACTATGGCTACACCTTC
CASSQGRANYGYTF
>TRBJ2-2|TRBD2|.|TRBV6-6
TGTGCCAGCAGTACCGGGACTAGCGGGGGGGCGGGAGAGCTGTTTTTT
CASSTGTSGGAGELFF
>TRBJ2-1|TRBD1|.|TRBV5-1
TGCGCCAGCAGCTGGGGACAGGGGTCCAATGAGCAGTTCTTC
CASSWGQGSNEQFF
>TRBJ1-2|.|.|TRBV3-1/TRBV3-2
TGTGCCAGCAGCCCCAGAGGGGCTGGGGGCTTTGGCTACACCTTC
CASSPRGAGGFGYTF
>TRBJ2-7|TRBD2|.|TRBV28
TGTGCCAGCAGTTTAGGGGGACTAGCGGGCGAGGCCGAGCAGTACTTC
CASSLGGLAGEAEQYF
>TRBJ2-1|TRBD2|once|TRBV2
TGTGCCAGCAGTGTCCCCCGCGGGGGCTACAATGAGCAGTTCTTC
CASSVPRGGYNEQFF
>TRBJ2-7|.|.|TRBV5-4
TGTGCCAGCAGCCATGACTTGCGGTTTAGCTCCTACGAGCAGTACTTC
CASSHDLRFSSYEQYF
>TRBJ1-1|.|.|TRBV4-3
TGCGCCAGCAGCCAAGAATTGCGGAAGAACACTGAAGCTTTCTTT
CASSQELRKNTEAFF
>TRBJ1-4|.|.|TRBV5-5
TGTGCCAGCAGCTTATACTCCCCCGGGACTGGAACTGAAAAACTGTTTTTT
CASSLYSPGTGTEKLFF
>TRBJ2-5|TRBD1|.|TRBV7-3
TGTGCCAGCGGACAGGGGCACTTC
CASGQGHF
>TRBJ1-4|.|.|TRBV5-1
TGCGCCAGCAGGTCCGGGACAACTAATGAAAAACTGTTTTTT
CASRSGTTNEKLFF
>TRBJ2-7|.|.|TRBV7-9
TGTGCCAGCAGCTTCACAGGGCCCTACGAGCAGTACTTC
CASSFTGPYEQYF
>TRBJ2-2|.|.|TRBV11-2
TGTGCCAGCAGCCCGCTGACAGGAGGCGGGGAGCTGTTTTTT
CASSPLTGGGELFF
>TRBJ2-3|TRBD2|.|TRBV4-3
TGCGCCAGCAGCCAAGATTATTACGGGCTAGCGGAAGATACGCAGTATTTT
CASSQDYYGLAEDTQYF
>TRBJ2-7|.|.|TRBV7-2
TGTGCCAGCAGCACCCTAGGCAGTGGAGCCTACGAGCAGTACTTC
CASSTLGSGAYEQYF
>TRBJ1-5|.|.|TRBV7-8
TGTGCCAGCAGCGCCGGGTCAGCTGCCGGTCATCAGCCCCAGCATTTT
CASSAGSAAGHQPQHF
>TRBJ2-7|TRBD2|.|TRBV2
TGTGCCAGCATTCTAGCGGGAGTAGGTGAGCAGTACTTC
CASILAGVGEQYF
>TRBJ1-6|.|.|TRBV5-1
TGCGCCAGCAGCTTGGTTGAAGATTCACCCCTCCACTTT
CASSLVEDSPLHF
>TRBJ1-2|TRBD1|.|TRBV7-9
TGTGCCAGCAGCCCGGGGCCAGGGACAGAGTATGGCTACACCTTC
CASSPGPGTEYGYTF
>TRBJ1-1|.|.|TRBV11-2
TGTGCCAGCAGCTTAGAACTCAAGCGCACTGAAGCTTTCTTT
CASSLELKRTEAFF
>TRBJ2-7|.|.|TRBV7-2
TGTGCCAGCAGCCCAGGTGCCTACCAATACGAGCAGTACTTC
CASSPGAYQYEQYF
>TRBJ2-7|TRBD1|.|TRBV14
TGTGCCAGCAGCCCGGTGCGGGACAGGGCCCCCTCAGAGCAGTACTTC
CASSPVRDRAPSEQYF
>TRBJ2-1|.|.|TRBV7-6
TGTGCCAGCAGCTTTCGCGCCTCAAAGGGCGACGATGAGCAGTTCTTC
CASSFRASKGDDEQFF
>TRBJ2-2|TRBD1|.|TRBV18
TGTGCCAGCTCACCACAAAGGGGGCTGGCCGGGGAGCTGTTTTTT
CASSPQRGLAGELFF
>TRBJ1-1|.|.|TRBV7-9
TGTGCCAGCAGCCCTAGGACAGCAGGGACCACTGAAGCTTTCTTT
CASSPRTAGTTEAFF
>TRBJ1-1|.|.|TRBV28
TGTGCCAGCCGACAGAGGAACACTGAAGCTTTCTTT
CASRQRNTEAFF
>TRBJ1-5|.|.|TRBV7-9
TGTGCCAGCAGCTTAGACATCCGGGACGGGCCCCAGCATTTT
CASSLDIRDGPQHF
>TRBJ1-2|.|.|TRBV12-5
TGTGCTAGTGGTTTCGTTTCTAACTATGGCTACACCTTC
CASGFVSNYGYTF
>TRBJ1-1|TRBD1|.|TRBV19
TGTGCCAGTAGTAGAGGGACCGGACAGGGGGCGATTACTGAAGCTTTCTTT
CASSRGTGQGAITEAFF
>TRBJ2-1|TRBD2|.|TRBV5-1
TGCGCCAGCAGCTCCTTAGCGGGAGGGGTCGCCTACAATGAGCAGTTCTTC
CASSSLAGGVAYNEQFF
>TRBJ2-7|.|.|TRBV7-9
TGTGCCAGTTCAGGGGCGCGGGAGCAGTACTTC
CASSGAREQYF
>TRBJ2-1|TRBD1|.|TRBV28
TGTGCCAGCAGGGCCTCACTAGGGGACAGTGAGCAGTTCTTC
CASRASLGDSEQFF
>TRBJ2-3|TRBD2|.|TRBV27
TGTGCCAGCAGTTTATGGCTAGCGGGAGTGGGCGAGGATACGCAGTATTTT
CASSLWLAGVGEDTQYF
>TRBJ2-7|TRBD1|.|TRBV24-1
TGTGCCACCAGTGACCCCGAAACAGGGGGCGGCTACGAGCAGTACTTC
CATSDPETGGGYEQYF
>TRBJ2-5|TRBD2|.|TRBV5-1
TGCGCCAGCAGCTCTTCTAGCGGGGGGCAAGAGACCCAGTACTTC
CASSSSSGGQETQYF
>TRBJ2-3|.|once|TRBV28
TGTGCCAGCAGTTTTATTAGGGGAAGAACAGATACGCAGTATTTT
CASSFIRGRTDTQYF
>TRBJ2-5|TRBD2|.|TRBV9
TGTGCCAGCAGCGTAGGCCCTAGCGGCCAAGAGACCCAGTACTTC
CASSVGPSGQETQYF
>TRBJ2-3|TRBD1|.|TRBV11-2
TGTGCCAGCAAGGGACAGGGGACCTATACGCAGTATTTT
CASKGQGTYTQYF
>TRBJ2-1|.|.|TRBV18
TGTGCCAGCTCACCACCGGGGAGCTCCTACAATGAGCAGTTCTTC
CASSPPGSSYNEQFF
>TRBJ2-7|.|few|TRBV5-4
TGTGCCAGCAGCAAAGACAGGTCCTACGAGCAGTACTTC
CASSKDRSYEQYF